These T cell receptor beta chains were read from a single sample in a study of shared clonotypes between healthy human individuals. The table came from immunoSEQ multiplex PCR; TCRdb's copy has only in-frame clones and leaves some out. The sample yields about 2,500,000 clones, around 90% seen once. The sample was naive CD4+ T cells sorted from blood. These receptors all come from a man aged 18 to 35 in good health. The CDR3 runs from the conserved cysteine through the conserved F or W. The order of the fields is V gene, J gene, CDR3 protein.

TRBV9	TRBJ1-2	CASSKGQGINIGANYGYTF
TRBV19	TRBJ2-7	CASSSREPSYEQYF
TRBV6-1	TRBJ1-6	CAVREQGAANSPLHF
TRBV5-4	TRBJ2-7	CASSLFASSYEQYF
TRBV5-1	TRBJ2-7	CASRTTGTYEQYF
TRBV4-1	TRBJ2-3	CASSQGRRDTDTQYF
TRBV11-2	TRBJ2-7	CASRKRGGVYEQYF
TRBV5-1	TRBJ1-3	CASSPEGNTIYF
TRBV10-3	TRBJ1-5	CAISATSFNQPQHF
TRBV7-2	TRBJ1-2	CASSLGAGRTYGYTF
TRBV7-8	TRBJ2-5	CASSSVTSGGQETQYF
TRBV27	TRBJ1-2	CASSLSIRQANYGYTF
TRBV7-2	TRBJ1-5	CASSSTGRDQPQHF
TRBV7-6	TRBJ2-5	CASSPRGDSQETQYF
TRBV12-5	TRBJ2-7	CASGLHGLAGGSYEQYF
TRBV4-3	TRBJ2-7	CASSQDLGGLAGVQYF
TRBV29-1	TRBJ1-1	CSVEYPGRGPLGTEAFF
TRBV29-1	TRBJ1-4	CSVEDLSEKLFF
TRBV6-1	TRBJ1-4	CASSEALLSLTNEKLFF
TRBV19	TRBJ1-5	CASKKDGNQPQHF
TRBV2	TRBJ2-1	CARRTRDEQFF
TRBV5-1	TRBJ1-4	CASSDDRGTNEKLFF
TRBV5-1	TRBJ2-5	CASSFPGLAVQETQYF
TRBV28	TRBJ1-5	CASSLTALGQGYSNQPQHF
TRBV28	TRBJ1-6	CASSASTGDWSPLHF
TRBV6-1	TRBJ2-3	CAAIGTSTDTQYF
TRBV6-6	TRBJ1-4	CASSLQFEKLFF
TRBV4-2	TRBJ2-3	CASSQGGVGDTQYF
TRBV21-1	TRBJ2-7	CASSFRQGRTYEQYF
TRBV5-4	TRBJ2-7	CASSRLTSGSYLYEQYF
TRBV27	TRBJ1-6	CASSLEVRSSYNSPLHF
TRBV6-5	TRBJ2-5	CASSYSLLSETQYF
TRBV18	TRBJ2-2	CASSPLGQATGELFF
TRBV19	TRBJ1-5	CASSLTAGGNQPQHF
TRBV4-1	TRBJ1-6	CASSQNRDSPLHF
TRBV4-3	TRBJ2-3	CASSQGGSFSTDTQYF
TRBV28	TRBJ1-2	CASSFLGNGYTF
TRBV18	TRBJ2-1	CASSPLSELEQFF
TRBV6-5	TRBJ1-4	CASRQGARANEKLFF
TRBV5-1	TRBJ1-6	CASSLSGQQNSPLHF
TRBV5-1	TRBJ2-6	CASSLGGAGANVLTF
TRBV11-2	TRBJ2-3	CASSLAGGQGDTQYF
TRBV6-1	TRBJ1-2	CASSEALTAPTTGGYTF
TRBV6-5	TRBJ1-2	CASTRDRTRYTF
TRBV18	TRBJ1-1	CASSPSDRWNTEAFF
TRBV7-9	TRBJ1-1	CASSLGGLNTEAFF
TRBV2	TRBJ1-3	CASSENRGTDTIYF
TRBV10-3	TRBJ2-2	CAITPGQGNAGELFF
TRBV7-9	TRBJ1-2	CASSLPVSSNYGYTF
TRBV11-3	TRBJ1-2	CASSAGPGDYGYTF
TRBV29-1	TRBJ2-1	CSVDIRLGWEQFF
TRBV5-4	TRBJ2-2	CASSKTGDTGELFF
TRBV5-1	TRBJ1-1	CASSEWSTQHETEAFF
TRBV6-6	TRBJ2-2	CASSFLGGRTGELFF
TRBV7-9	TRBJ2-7	CASSFSSEQYF
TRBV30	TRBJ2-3	CAWSTLATDTQYF
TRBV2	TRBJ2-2	CASSVERDTGELFF
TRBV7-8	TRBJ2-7	CASSSLSREQYF
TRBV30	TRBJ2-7	CAWSIGGSSSYEQYF